This T cell receptor beta chain came from a study of T cells in Graves' hyperthyroidism and ophthalmopathy. Overall study context: Any treatment followed the collection of peripheral blood at initial diagnosis. Study-level findings and limits: Blood also held most thyroid clonotypes expanded beyond 0.001.

This clonotype was seen at least ten times. Its antigen is not known. Regions amplified from RNA transcripts were the TCR beta CDR3 regions. A first-round RT-PCR of the TCR CDR3 used the HTBI primer set. TCRdb used MiXCR to reprocess the multiplex PCR reads, holding one entry per CDR3 protein. The sample records approximately 740,000 distinct CDR3 sequences, approximately 15% being singletons. Germline loops: CDR1 SNHLY, CDR2 FYNNEI. The CDR3 consists of 15 residues. The rearrangement links TRBV2 to TRBJ2-1; 9 bases fit TRBD2. Input material: blood. The receptor comes from a woman younger than 30 with Graves' hyperthyroidism. The CDR3 protein is CAQRIEAGGYNEQFF. The CDR3 region has the DNA TGTGCGCAGCGAATCGAAGCGGGAGGCTACAATGAGCAGTTCTTC. Variable domain in full (rest from reference TRBV2 and TRBJ2-1): EPEVTQTPSHQVTQMGQEVILRCVPISNHLYFYWYRQILGQKVEFLVSFYNNEISEKSEIFDDQFSVERPDGSNFTLKIRSTKLEDSAMYFCAQRIEAGGYNEQFFGPGTRLTVL.